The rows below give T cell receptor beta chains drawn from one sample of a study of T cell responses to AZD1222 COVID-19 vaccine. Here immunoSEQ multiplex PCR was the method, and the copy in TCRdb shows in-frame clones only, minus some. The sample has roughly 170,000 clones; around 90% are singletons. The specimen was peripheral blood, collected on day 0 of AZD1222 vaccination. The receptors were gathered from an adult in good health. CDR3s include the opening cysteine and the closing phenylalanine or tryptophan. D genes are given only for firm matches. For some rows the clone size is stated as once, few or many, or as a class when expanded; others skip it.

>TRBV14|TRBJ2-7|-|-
CASSQGYEQYF
TGTGCCAGCAGCCAGGGGTACGAGCAGTACTTC
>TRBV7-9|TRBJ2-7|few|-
CASSLSSGLRYEQYF
TGTGCCAGCAGCTTATCCTCGGGCCTGCGCTACGAGCAGTACTTC
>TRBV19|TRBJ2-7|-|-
CASSMTRYEQYF
TGTGCCAGTAGTATGACTCGCTACGAGCAGTACTTC
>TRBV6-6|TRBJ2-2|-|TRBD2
CASSYVPSGSTGELFF
TGTGCCAGCAGTTATGTGCCTAGCGGGAGCACCGGGGAGCTGTTTTTT
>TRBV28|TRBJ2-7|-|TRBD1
CASSPQGVTDEQYF
TGTGCCAGCAGCCCCCAGGGGGTTACGGACGAGCAGTACTTC
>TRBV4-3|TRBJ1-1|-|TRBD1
CASSQGRPGGEAFF
TGCGCCAGCAGCCAAGGTCGGCCAGGGGGTGAAGCTTTCTTT
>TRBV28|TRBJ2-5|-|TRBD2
CASSPISGRETQYF
TGTGCCAGCAGTCCGATTAGCGGGAGGGAGACCCAGTACTTC
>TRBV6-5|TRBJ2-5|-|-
CASSSSRRGQTQYF
TGTGCCAGCAGTTCAAGTCGCAGGGGCCAGACCCAGTACTTC
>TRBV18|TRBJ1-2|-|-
CASSSKREANYGYTF
TGTGCCAGCTCTTCGAAGAGGGAAGCTAACTATGGCTACACCTTC
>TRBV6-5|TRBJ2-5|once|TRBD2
CASAEGRVAGSQYF
TGTGCCAGCGCCGAGGGGAGGGTAGCTGGGTCCCAGTACTTC
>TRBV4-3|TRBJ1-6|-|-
CASSQDRGNSPLHF
TGCGCCAGCAGCCAAGACAGGGGAAATTCACCCCTCCACTTT
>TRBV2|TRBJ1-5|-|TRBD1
CASRGLTGGNQPQHF
TGTGCCAGCAGGGGTTTAACAGGGGGCAATCAGCCCCAGCATTTT
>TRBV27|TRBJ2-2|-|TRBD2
CASSLIGTTDTGELFF
TGTGCCAGCAGTTTAATCGGGACTACAGACACCGGGGAGCTGTTTTTT
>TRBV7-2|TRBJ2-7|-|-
CASSQSGGAANEQYF
TGTGCCAGCAGCCAAAGCGGTGGGGCTGCTAACGAGCAGTACTTC
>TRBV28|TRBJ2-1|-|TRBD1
CASSFPQGAGSYNEQFF
TGTGCCAGCAGTTTCCCACAGGGGGCGGGATCCTACAATGAGCAGTTCTTC
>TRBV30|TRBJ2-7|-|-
CAWSKQGDEQYF
TGTGCCTGGAGTAAACAGGGCGACGAGCAGTACTTC
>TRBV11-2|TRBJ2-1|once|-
CASRYGGNEQFF
TGTGCCAGCAGATACGGGGGAAATGAGCAGTTCTTC
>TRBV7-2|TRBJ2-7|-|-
CASSLRDVAYEQYF
TGTGCCAGCAGCTTGCGGGACGTTGCCTACGAGCAGTACTTC
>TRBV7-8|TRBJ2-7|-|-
CASSLGGTTYEQYF
TGTGCCAGCAGCTTAGGGGGAACCACCTACGAGCAGTACTTC